The sequence of this T cell receptor (beta chain) was determined in a study of blood T cells in healthy people across ages. Combining a sample-barcoded 5' primer with a J-beta primer mix, a second PCR ran for roughly 7 to 11 cycles. Each CDR3 protein is one row after TCRdb ran MiXCR on the 5' RACE reads. The data show roughly 1,000,000 distinct CDR3 sequences, 20% to 25% seen once. The CDR3 loop spans 17 amino acids. Germline CDR1 SNHLY, CDR2 FYNNEI. V lost 4 bases and J lost 6; bases outside the gene matches: 10. Note on this clonotype: Antigen: not known.

Study findings and constraints: A strong correlation was seen between TCR beta diversity and naive T cell percentage.

These data are also associated with another study on T cells of mothers and their children.

The sample was blood. J is TRBJ2-1 and V is TRBV2; 12 bases fit TRBD2. This receptor was obtained from a girl aged 2 to 9 in good health. The CDR3 sequence: CASSVVTSGRQGNEQFF. In DNA form, the CDR3 reads TGTGCCAGCAGTGTGGTGACTAGCGGGAGACAAGGCAATGAGCAGTTCTTC.